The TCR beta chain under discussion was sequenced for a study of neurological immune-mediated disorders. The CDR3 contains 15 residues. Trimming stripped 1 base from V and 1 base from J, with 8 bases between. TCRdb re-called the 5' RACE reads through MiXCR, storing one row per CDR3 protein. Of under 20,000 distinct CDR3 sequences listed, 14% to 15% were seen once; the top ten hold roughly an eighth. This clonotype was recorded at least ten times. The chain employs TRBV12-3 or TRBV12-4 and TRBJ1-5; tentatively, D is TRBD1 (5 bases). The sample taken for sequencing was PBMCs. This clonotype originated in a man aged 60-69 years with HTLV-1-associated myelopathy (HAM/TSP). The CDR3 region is CASSLGGASNQPQHF. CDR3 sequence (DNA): TGTGCCAGCAGTTTAGGAGGGGCCAGCAATCAGCCCCAGCATTTT.